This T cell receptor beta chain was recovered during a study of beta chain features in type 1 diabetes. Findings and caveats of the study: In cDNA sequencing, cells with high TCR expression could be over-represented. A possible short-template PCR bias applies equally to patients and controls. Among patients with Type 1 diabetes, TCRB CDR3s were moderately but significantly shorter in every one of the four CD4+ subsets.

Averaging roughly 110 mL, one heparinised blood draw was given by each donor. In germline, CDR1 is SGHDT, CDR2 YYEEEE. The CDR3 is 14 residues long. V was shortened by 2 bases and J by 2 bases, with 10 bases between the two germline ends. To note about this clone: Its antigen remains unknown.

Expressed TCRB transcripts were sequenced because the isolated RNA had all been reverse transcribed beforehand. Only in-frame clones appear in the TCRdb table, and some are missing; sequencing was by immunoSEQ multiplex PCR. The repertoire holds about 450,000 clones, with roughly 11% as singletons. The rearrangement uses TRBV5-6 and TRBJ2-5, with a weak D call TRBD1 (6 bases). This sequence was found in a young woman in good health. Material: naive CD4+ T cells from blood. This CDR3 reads CASSFRTAQETQYF. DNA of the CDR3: TGTGCCAGCAGCTTCAGGACAGCACAAGAGACCCAGTACTTC.